One sample yielded the 30 T cell receptor beta chains listed below, sequenced in a study of beta chain features in type 1 diabetes. TCRB transcripts that were expressed got sequenced, as all of the isolated RNA had been reverse transcribed. The table came from immunoSEQ multiplex PCR; TCRdb's copy has only in-frame clones and leaves some out. The sample has 250,000 to 300,000 clones, about 8.5% seen once; the top ten hold roughly 1%. Sequencing used central memory CD4+ T cells from blood. The source of these receptors is a woman between 18 and 29 years old in good health.

The chain recombines TRBV7-2 with TRBJ2-2; the D is unclear. CDR1 SGHTA and CDR2 FQGNSA come from the germline V gene. V shed 1 base and J shed 2 bases, with 5 bases lying between them. CDR3 size: 14 residues. The CDR3 here is CASSLVKNTGELFF. The CDR3 nucleotides are TGTGCCAGCAGCTTAGTGAAAAACACCGGGGAGCTGTTTTTT.

This clone was counted a few times. The genes are TRBV7-2 and TRBJ1-4; D gene unclear. Per the germline V gene, CDR1 is SGHTA and CDR2 is FQGNSA. The CDR3 loop spans 14 amino acids. V dropped 3 bases and J dropped 5 bases, with 10 bases sitting between them. The CDR3 sequence: CASSFYGTNEKLFF. CDR3 bases: TGTGCCAGCAGCTTTTACGGAACAAATGAAAAACTGTTTTTT.

Only a few counts were recorded for this clone. V and J are TRBV29-1 and TRBJ1-2, with D possibly being TRBD1 (6 bases). Per germline, CDR1 SQVTM and CDR2 ANQGSEA. This CDR3 contains 14 residues. V was pared by 4 bases and J by 0 bases, with 12 bases between. CDR3 loop: CSVGRDTANYGYTF. The CDR3 DNA follows: TGCAGCGTTGGAAGGGACACAGCTAACTATGGCTACACCTTC.

The rearrangement joins TRBV28 to TRBJ1-4; D not resolved. V was shortened by 3 bases and J by 1 base, with 6 bases between the two germline ends. This CDR3 comprises 14 residues. The germline V gene has CDR1 MDHEN and CDR2 SYDVKM. Here the CDR3 DNA reads TGTGCCAGCAGTTTCCGCTTAACTAATGAAAAACTGTTTTTT. Its translation: CASSFRLTNEKLFF.

The V gene is TRBV4-3, the J gene TRBJ2-1; tentatively, D is TRBD2 (6 bases). Germline V gene lookup returns CDR1 LGHNA and CDR2 YSLEER. The CDR3 is made up of 16 amino acids. Trimming shortened V by 1 base and J by 0 bases, and 10 bases separated the two germline ends. The CDR3 is CASSQAPGLSYNEQFF. Here the CDR3 DNA reads TGCGCCAGCAGCCAAGCCCCGGGACTCTCCTACAATGAGCAGTTCTTC.

Many counts were recorded for this clone. The chain joins TRBV25-1 to TRBJ2-1, with D uncertain. Trimming removed 6 bases from V and 5 bases from J, with 11 bases in between. The CDR3 spans 13 residues. From germline, CDR1 is MGHDK and CDR2 SYGVNS. CDR3 sequence: CASSPGRNNEQFF. DNA for the CDR3: TGTGCCAGCAGCCCCGGACGGAACAATGAGCAGTTCTTC.

The table lists this clone with a few counts. The gene calls are TRBV14 and TRBJ1-1; TRBD1 might be the D (5 bases). V lost 4 bases, J lost 7 bases, and 13 bases lay in between. The CDR3 contains 13 residues. Germline CDR1 is SGHDN and CDR2 is FVKESK. The CDR3 nucleotides are TGTGCCAGCAGCCCTCAGGTGGGGGGTGAAGCTTTCTTT. Encoded protein: CASSPQVGGEAFF.

There are a few counts of this clone. Only one base separates this from a far larger clonotype, so it likely reflects a read error. This chain uses TRBV15 with TRBJ2-7; D possibly uses TRBD1 or TRBD2 (6 bases each). The V end lost 0 bases, the J end lost 2 bases, and 11 bases lay between the germline ends. Germline loops: CDR1 LNHNV, CDR2 YYDKDF (reference sequence). The CDR3 has 15 residues. CDR3 sequence: CATSRDPGGAYEQYV. In DNA form, the CDR3 reads TGTGCCACCAGCAGAGATCCCGGGGGCGCCTACGAGCAGTACGTC.

There are many counts of this clone. J is TRBJ2-3 and V is TRBV4-1; D is perhaps TRBD2 (6 bases). Trimming pared 4 bases from V and 1 base from J, leaving 9 bases between. The CDR3 has 14 amino acids. Germline CDR1 MGHRA, CDR2 YSYEKL. The CDR3 sequence: CASSPPGGTDTQYF. CDR3 sequence (DNA): TGCGCCAGCAGCCCGCCGGGGGGCACAGATACGCAGTATTTT.

The chain is built from TRBV7-8 and TRBJ1-4, with 7 bases matching TRBD1. Germline loops: CDR1 SGHVS, CDR2 FQNEAQ. V shed 5 bases and J 3 bases; nucleotides not matched to a gene: 9. The CDR3 covers 16 residues. DNA of the CDR3: TGTGCCAGCAGCCTGGTCTCCGGGACAGCTAATGAAAAACTGTTTTTT. Translation gives CASSLVSGTANEKLFF.

The J gene is TRBJ2-7, the V gene TRBV28; perhaps TRBD1 as D (6 bases). Deletions cut 5 bases from V and 0 bases from J, with 17 bases between. This CDR3 is built from 16 residues. The germline V gene encodes CDR1 MDHEN and CDR2 SYDVKM. The CDR3 reads CASSTPGTRSSYEQYV. The CDR3, as DNA: TGTGCCAGCAGTACACCCGGGACACGAAGCTCCTACGAGCAGTACGTC.

The chain links TRBV11-2 to TRBJ2-1; 9 bases are a match to TRBD2. This CDR3 contains 18 residues. Germline V lookup: CDR1 SGHAT, CDR2 FQNNGV. The trim removed 4 bases at V and 2 bases at J, leaving 12 bases unmatched. For the CDR3, the DNA is TGTGCCAGCAGCTCCCGGTTTAGCGGGGGCCCCACCTACAATGAGCAGTTCTTC. This encodes CASSSRFSGGPTYNEQFF.

This clone has only a few counts. The chain uses TRBV2 and TRBJ2-2; tentative D call: TRBD2 (6 bases). Germline V gene data show CDR1 as SNHLY and CDR2 as FYNNEI. Trimming took off 7 bases at V and 3 bases at J, with 12 bases between the two ends. This CDR3 is 14 amino acids long. Written as DNA, the CDR3 is TGTGCCAGCACTTGGCGGGGCGACACCGGGGAGCTGTTTTTT. Translating it yields CASTWRGDTGELFF.

The table lists this clone with a few counts. J is TRBJ1-1 and V is TRBV7-3; D remains ambiguous. The CDR3 spans 13 residues. The germline V and J ends were trimmed by 3 bases and 7 bases, with 12 bases remaining between them. The germline V gene has CDR1 SGHTA and CDR2 FQGTGA. CDR3 amino acids: CASSLNQGNEAFF. CDR3 nucleotides: TGTGCCAGCAGCTTGAACCAAGGGAATGAAGCTTTCTTT.

The chain couples TRBV11-2 to TRBJ2-1; D uncertain. Trimming cost V 5 bases and J 4 bases, with 15 bases left between them. The CDR3 is 15 residues long. Germline V gene data show CDR1 as SGHAT and CDR2 as FQNNGV. Written as DNA, the CDR3 is TGTGCCAGCAGCCGTCCTGGGGTCCCTTACAATGAGCAGTTCTTC. Amino acid sequence: CASSRPGVPYNEQFF.

This chain connects TRBV7-2 to TRBJ2-4, with 8 bases aligning to TRBD1. The V segment lost 1 base and the J segment 8 bases; nucleotides outside the gene matches: 7. Germline V CDR1 and CDR2: SGHTA, FQGNSA. CDR3 length: 15 residues. Here the CDR3 DNA reads TGTGCCAGCAGCTTAGTTTCAGGGGGCGCGGACATTCAGTACTTC. This codes for CASSLVSGGADIQYF.

The gene calls are TRBV6-5 and TRBJ2-1; unclear D gene. The CDR3 totals 11 residues. V was trimmed by 2 bases and J by 9 bases, leaving 5 bases between them. Germline lookup yields CDR1 MNHEY and CDR2 SVGAGI. The CDR3 loop reads CASSYMGEQFF. Written as DNA, the CDR3 is TGTGCCAGCAGTTACATGGGTGAGCAGTTCTTC.

This clone was counted many times. The germline gene is not matched at one end of the junction; a read error may be the cause. The J gene is TRBJ2-4, the V gene TRBV7-7; D may be TRBD2 (5 bases). The CDR3 extends over 15 amino acids. The germline V gene has CDR1 SSHAT and CDR2 FNYEAQ (reference sequence). CDR3 sequence: CASSPSILAKNIQYF. The CDR3 nucleotides are TGTGCTAGCAGCCCTAGCATACTAGCCAAAAACATTCAGTACTTC.

With regard to this clone: Relative to the germline gene, one junction end is altered; a read error may explain this. V is TRBV5-1 and J is TRBJ1-2; D perhaps matches TRBD1 (6 bases). Germline loops: CDR1 SGHRS, CDR2 YFSETQ. CDR3 length: 14 amino acids. CDR3 DNA: TGTGCCAGCAGCTCGGTCAGGGGAAACTATGGCTACACCTTC. This encodes CASSSVRGNYGYTF.

This chain uses TRBV19 with TRBJ2-5; 8 positions match TRBD2. The ends lost 5 bases at V and 5 bases at J; junction bases unmatched: 13. Germline lookup yields CDR1 LNHDA and CDR2 SQIVND (reference sequence). The CDR3 loop spans 16 amino acids. The CDR3: CASSPGGGFEVETQYF. The CDR3 nucleotides are TGTGCCAGTAGTCCCGGGGGGGGTTTTGAGGTGGAGACCCAGTACTTC.

This clone was observed a few times. One end of the junction fails to match germline, which may point to a read error. The CDR3 region is CASSQLAGGETQYF. For the CDR3, the DNA is TGTGCCAGCAGCCAACTCGCGGGGGGCGAGACCCAGTACTTC. V is TRBV4-1 and J is TRBJ2-5; 8 bases match TRBD2. The germline gives CDR1 MGHRA, CDR2 YSYEKL. The CDR3 is made up of 14 amino acids.

This clone was counted between two and nine times. The chain uses TRBV5-1 and TRBJ1-2; possible D gene TRBD1, 5 bases. The CDR3 runs to 14 residues. V was pared by 3 bases and J by 4 bases, with 13 bases between. Germline V gene data show CDR1 as SGHRS and CDR2 as YFSETQ. In DNA form, the CDR3 reads TGCGCCAGCAGCTCGGACACCCAGGGCTATGGCTACACCTTC. Its protein product is CASSSDTQGYGYTF.

This clone turned up a few times. The chain is built from TRBV5-1 and TRBJ1-4, with a tentative D call TRBD1 (5 bases). V was trimmed by 4 bases and J by 7 bases, leaving 17 bases between them. The germline CDR1 and CDR2 sequences are SGHRS and YFSETQ. The CDR3 extends over 15 amino acids. CDR3 sequence: CASSPDKGRIEKLFF. Written as DNA, the CDR3 is TGCGCCAGCAGCCCGGACAAAGGGCGGATTGAAAAACTGTTTTTT.

This clone was detected only a few times. This rearrangement joins TRBV6-5 to TRBJ2-2; no clear D gene. Germline V gene data show CDR1 as MNHEY and CDR2 as SVGAGI. The CDR3 contains 16 residues. V lost 0 bases and J 4 bases, leaving 12 bases between the germline ends. The chain's CDR3 is CASSYSMYSGTGELFF. The CDR3 nucleotides are TGTGCCAGCAGTTACTCGATGTATTCCGGCACCGGGGAGCTGTTTTTT.

The rearrangement links TRBV7-2 to TRBJ2-5, with D possibly called TRBD1 or TRBD2 (6 bases each). Per the germline V gene, CDR1 is SGHTA and CDR2 is FQGNSA. Deletions cut 3 bases from V and 6 bases from J, with 11 bases between. CDR3 size: 13 residues. The CDR3 DNA sequence: TGTGCCAGCAGCTTGAGGGGGGAGCAGACCCAGTACTTC. It translates to CASSLRGEQTQYF.

This clone was seen only a few times. This likely reflects a read error, since a far larger clone is one base away. The chain carries TRBV18 and TRBJ2-6; D is ambiguous. This CDR3 contains 15 residues. V lost 3 bases, J lost 2 bases, and 8 bases lay in between. The V gene's germline CDR1 is KGHSH and CDR2 LQKENI. The CDR3 DNA follows: TGTGCCAGCTCACCTAGGACGGCTGGGGCCAACGTCCTGACTTTC. Its translation: CASSPRTAGANVLTF.

This clone appeared many times. The rearrangement joins TRBV7-2 to TRBJ2-7; TRBD2 agrees at 11 bases. The CDR3 covers 15 residues. With V trimmed by 4 bases and J by 6 bases, 8 bases remained unmatched. Germline V gives CDR1 SGHTA, CDR2 FQGNSA. The CDR3 here is CASSSAGTSGLEQYF. The CDR3 nucleotides are TGTGCCAGCAGCTCAGCCGGGACTAGCGGACTCGAGCAGTACTTC.

Concerning this clone itself: With a much larger clone just one base away, this may be a read error. The rearrangement uses TRBV7-3 and TRBJ1-1, with D possibly being TRBD1 (6 bases). CDR1 is SGHTA, CDR2 FQGTGA, per germline. Trimming shortened V by 5 bases and J by 1 base, and 8 bases separated the two germline ends. The CDR3 loop spans 13 amino acids. The CDR3: CASSEQGNTEAFF. CDR3 DNA: TGTGCCAGCAGCGAACAGGGGAACACTGAAGCTTTCTTT.

CDR3 DNA: TGTGCCAGTTCTCCGCCCGGGTTCGGGCGGAATTCACCCCTCCACTTT. Translated, it gives CASSPPGFGRNSPLHF. The chain has TRBV5-4 and TRBJ1-6; D unresolved. Germline V gives CDR1 SGHNT, CDR2 YYREEE (reference sequence). V lost 8 bases and J lost 7, with 22 bases in between. The CDR3 runs 16 residues.

This clone appeared many times. The V and J genes are TRBV30 and TRBJ1-2; weak D call: TRBD1 (6 bases). This CDR3 has 16 amino acids. Germline V gene data show CDR1 as GTSNPN and CDR2 as SVGIG (reference sequence). The V gene lost 0 bases and the J gene lost 5 bases, with 19 bases spanning the gap. The CDR3 region has the DNA TGTGCCTGGAGTGTACAATCAGGGGCCGGTTATTATGGCTACACCTTC. Translated, it gives CAWSVQSGAGYYGYTF. Full variable domain (rest looked up from reference TRBV30 and TRBJ1-2): SQTIHQWPATLVQPVGSPLSLECTVEGTSNPNLYWYRQAAGRGLQLLFYSVGIGQISSEVPQNLSASRPQDRQFILSSKKLLLSDSGFYLCAWSVQSGAGYYGYTFGSGTRLTVV.